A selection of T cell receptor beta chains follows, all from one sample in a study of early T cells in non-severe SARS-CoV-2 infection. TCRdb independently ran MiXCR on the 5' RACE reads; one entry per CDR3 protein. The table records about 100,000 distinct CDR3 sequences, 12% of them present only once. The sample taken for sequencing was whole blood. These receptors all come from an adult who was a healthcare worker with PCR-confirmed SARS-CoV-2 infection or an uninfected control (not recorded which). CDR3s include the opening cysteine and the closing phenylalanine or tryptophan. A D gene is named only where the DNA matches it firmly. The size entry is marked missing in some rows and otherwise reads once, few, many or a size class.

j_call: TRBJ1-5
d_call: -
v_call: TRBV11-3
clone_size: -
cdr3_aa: CASSLLQDHSNQPQHF
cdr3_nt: TGTGCCAGCAGCTTGCTACAGGACCATAGCAATCAGCCCCAGCATTTT

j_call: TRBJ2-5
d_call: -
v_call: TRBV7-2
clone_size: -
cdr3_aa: CASTDAKTQYF
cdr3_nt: TGTGCCAGCACCGACGCGAAGACCCAGTACTTC

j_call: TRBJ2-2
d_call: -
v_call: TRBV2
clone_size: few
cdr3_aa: CASSEAPSGELFF
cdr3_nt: TGTGCCAGCAGTGAAGCCCCCTCCGGGGAGCTGTTTTTT

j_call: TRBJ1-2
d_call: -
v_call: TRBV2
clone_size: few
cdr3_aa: CASSEARVYGYTF
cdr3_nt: TGTGCCAGCAGTGAGGCTAGGGTCTATGGCTACACCTTC

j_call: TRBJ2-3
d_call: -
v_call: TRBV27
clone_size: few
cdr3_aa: CASSFLAADTQYF
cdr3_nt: TGTGCCAGCAGTTTCCTAGCCGCAGATACGCAGTATTTT

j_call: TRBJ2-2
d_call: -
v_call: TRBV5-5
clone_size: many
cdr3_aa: CASSLDRVTTGELFF
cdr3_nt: TGTGCCAGCAGCTTAGATCGCGTCACCACCGGGGAGCTGTTTTTT

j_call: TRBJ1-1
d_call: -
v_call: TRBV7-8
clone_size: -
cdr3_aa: CASSSRLTVNTEAFF
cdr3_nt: TGTGCCAGCAGCTCTAGATTGACGGTGAACACTGAAGCTTTCTTT

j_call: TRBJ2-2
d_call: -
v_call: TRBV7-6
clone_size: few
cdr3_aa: CASSSLVGREAPVSGELFF
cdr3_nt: TGTGCCAGCAGCTCCCTAGTGGGCAGGGAGGCACCTGTCAGCGGGGAGCTGTTTTTT

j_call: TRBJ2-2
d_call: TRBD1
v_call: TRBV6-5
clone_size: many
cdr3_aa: CASTTGTAGELFF
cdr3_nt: TGTGCCAGCACCACGGGGACAGCCGGGGAGCTGTTTTTT

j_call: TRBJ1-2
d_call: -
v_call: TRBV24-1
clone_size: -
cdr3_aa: CATSDPKAGEIYGYTF
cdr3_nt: TGTGCCACCAGTGATCCTAAAGCCGGGGAGATATATGGCTACACCTTC

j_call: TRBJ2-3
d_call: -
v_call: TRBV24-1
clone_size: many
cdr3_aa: CATSPETTDTQYF
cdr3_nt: TGTGCCACCAGCCCGGAGACCACAGATACGCAGTATTTT

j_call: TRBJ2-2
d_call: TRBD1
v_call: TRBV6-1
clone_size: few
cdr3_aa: CASAGQGLIAGELFF
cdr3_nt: TGTGCCAGCGCCGGACAGGGCCTAATCGCCGGGGAGCTGTTTTTT

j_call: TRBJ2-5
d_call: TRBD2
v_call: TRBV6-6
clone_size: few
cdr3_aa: CASSYSERQGLAEETQYF
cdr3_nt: TGTGCCAGCAGTTACTCGGAAAGACAGGGACTAGCGGAAGAGACCCAGTACTTC

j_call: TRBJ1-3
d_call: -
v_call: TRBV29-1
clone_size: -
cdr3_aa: CSVRRDGGFNTIYF
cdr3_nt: TGCAGCGTGCGGAGGGACGGGGGGTTCAACACCATATATTTT

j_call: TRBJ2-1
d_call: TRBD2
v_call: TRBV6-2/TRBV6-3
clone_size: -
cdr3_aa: CASSYMGLAGGPSYNEQFF
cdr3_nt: TGTGCCAGCAGTTATATGGGACTAGCGGGAGGGCCCTCCTACAATGAGCAGTTCTTC

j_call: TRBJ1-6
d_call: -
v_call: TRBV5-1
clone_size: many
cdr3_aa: CASRNSDPVYSPLHF
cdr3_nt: TGCGCCAGCCGGAACTCCGACCCCGTCTATTCACCCCTCCACTTT

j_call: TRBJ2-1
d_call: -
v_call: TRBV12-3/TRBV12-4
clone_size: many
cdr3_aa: CASSLGEGEQFF
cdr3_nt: TGTGCCAGCAGTTTAGGAGAGGGTGAGCAGTTCTTC

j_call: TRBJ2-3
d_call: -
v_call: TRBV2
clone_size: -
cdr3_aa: CASSVAMTDTQYF
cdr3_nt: TGTGCCAGCAGTGTGGCTATGACCGATACGCAGTATTTT

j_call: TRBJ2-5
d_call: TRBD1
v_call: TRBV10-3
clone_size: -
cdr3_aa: CAGSRDRLQETQYF
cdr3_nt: TGTGCCGGTTCCCGGGACAGGCTTCAAGAGACCCAGTACTTC

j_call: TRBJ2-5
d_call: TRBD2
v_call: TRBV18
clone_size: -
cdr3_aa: CASSLLAGKESQYF
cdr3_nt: TGTGCCAGCTCATTACTAGCGGGGAAAGAGAGCCAGTACTTC

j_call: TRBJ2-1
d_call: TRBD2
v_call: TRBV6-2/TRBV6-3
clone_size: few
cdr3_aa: CANSLAGGVEQFF
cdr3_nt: TGTGCCAACAGTTTAGCGGGAGGCGTCGAGCAGTTCTTC

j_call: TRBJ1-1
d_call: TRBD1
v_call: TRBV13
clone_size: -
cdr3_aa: CASSSMNPGQGYTEAFF
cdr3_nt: TGTGCCAGCAGCTCCATGAATCCGGGACAGGGCTACACTGAAGCTTTCTTT

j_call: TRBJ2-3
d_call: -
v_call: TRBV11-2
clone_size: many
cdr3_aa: CASSLDQGAGATDTQYF
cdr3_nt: TGTGCCAGCAGCTTAGATCAAGGTGCAGGGGCCACAGATACGCAGTATTTT

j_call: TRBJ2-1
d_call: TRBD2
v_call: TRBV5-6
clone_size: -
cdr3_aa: CASSRRGLAGYNEQFF
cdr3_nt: TGTGCCAGCAGCCGCCGGGGACTAGCGGGGTACAATGAGCAGTTCTTC

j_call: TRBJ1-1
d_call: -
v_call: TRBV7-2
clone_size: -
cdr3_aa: CASSLKRGTEAFF
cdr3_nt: TGTGCCAGCAGCTTAAAGAGGGGCACTGAAGCTTTCTTT

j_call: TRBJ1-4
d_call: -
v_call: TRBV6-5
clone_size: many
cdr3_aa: CASTMTATNEKLFF
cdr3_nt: TGTGCCAGCACTATGACGGCAACTAATGAAAAACTGTTTTTT

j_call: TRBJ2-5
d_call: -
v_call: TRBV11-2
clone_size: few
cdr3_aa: CASSLRNTEILETQYF
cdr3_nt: TGTGCCAGCAGCTTAAGGAACACCGAGATTTTGGAGACCCAGTACTTC

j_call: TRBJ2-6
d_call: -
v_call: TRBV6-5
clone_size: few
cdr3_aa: CASSYRGSLFSGANVLTF
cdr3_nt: TGTGCCAGCAGTTACCGTGGCAGCCTTTTCTCTGGGGCCAACGTCCTGACTTTC

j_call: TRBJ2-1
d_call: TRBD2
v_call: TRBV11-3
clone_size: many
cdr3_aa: CASSSPSGSHEQFF
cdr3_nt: TGTGCCAGCAGCTCGCCTAGCGGGAGCCATGAGCAGTTCTTC

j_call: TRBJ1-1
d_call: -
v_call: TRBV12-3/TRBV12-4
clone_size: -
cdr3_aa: CASSPVGVTEAFF
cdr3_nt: TGTGCCAGCAGTCCCGTTGGGGTGACTGAAGCTTTCTTT

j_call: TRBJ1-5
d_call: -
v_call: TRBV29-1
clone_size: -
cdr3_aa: CSVGGGNQPQHF
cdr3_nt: TGCAGCGTTGGAGGGGGGAATCAGCCCCAGCATTTT

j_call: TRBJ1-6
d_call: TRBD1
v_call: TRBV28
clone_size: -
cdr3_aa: CASKGTGFSPLHF
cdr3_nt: TGTGCCAGCAAGGGGACAGGGTTTTCACCCCTCCACTTT

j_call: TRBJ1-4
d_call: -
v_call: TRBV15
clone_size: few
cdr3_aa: CATSRDPEWGIGNEKLFF
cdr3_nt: TGTGCCACCAGCAGAGATCCAGAGTGGGGGATCGGTAATGAAAAACTGTTTTTT

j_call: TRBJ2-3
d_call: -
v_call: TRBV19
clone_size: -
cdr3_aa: CASRDPGLRSDTQYF
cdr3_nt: TGTGCCAGCAGAGACCCGGGGCTCAGGTCAGATACGCAGTATTTT

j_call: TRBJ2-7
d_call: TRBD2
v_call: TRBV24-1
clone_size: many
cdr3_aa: CATSDSGLAAEQYF
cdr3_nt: TGTGCCACCAGTGATTCAGGACTAGCGGCCGAGCAGTACTTC

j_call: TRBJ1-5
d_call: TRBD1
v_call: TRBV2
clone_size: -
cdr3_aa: CASRAGGDQPQHF
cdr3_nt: TGTGCCAGCAGAGCAGGGGGAGATCAGCCCCAGCATTTT

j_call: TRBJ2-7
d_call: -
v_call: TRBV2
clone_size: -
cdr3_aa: CASSVYRDYEQYF
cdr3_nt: TGTGCCAGCAGTGTCTACAGAGACTACGAGCAGTACTTC

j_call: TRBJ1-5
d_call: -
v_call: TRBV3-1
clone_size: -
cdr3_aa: CASSQEGGIGNQPQHF
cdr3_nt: TGTGCCAGCAGCCAAGAAGGAGGGATTGGCAATCAGCCCCAGCATTTT

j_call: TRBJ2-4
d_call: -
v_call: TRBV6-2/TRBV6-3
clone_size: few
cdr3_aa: CASSYGRTAGTDTGAKNIQYF
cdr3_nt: TGTGCCAGCAGTTACGGGCGAACAGCGGGCACGGACACGGGGGCCAAAAACATTCAGTACTTC

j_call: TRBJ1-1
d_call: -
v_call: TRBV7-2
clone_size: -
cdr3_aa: CARRGRAQGRTEAFF
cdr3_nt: TGTGCCAGAAGGGGTAGAGCACAGGGACGAACTGAAGCTTTCTTT

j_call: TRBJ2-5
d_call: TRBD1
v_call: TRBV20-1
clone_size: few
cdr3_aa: CSAPHGDRETQYF
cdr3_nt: TGCAGTGCCCCCCACGGGGACAGAGAGACCCAGTACTTC

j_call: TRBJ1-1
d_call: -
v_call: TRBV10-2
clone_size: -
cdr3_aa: CASSESTGYTEAFF
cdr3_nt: TGCGCCAGCAGTGAGTCGACGGGATACACTGAAGCTTTCTTT

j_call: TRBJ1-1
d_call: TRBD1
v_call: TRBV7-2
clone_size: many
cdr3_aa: CASRQDRGQLSEAFF
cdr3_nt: TGTGCCAGCAGACAGGACAGGGGGCAGTTATCTGAAGCTTTCTTT

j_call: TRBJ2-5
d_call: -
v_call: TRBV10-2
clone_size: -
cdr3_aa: CASRWTSGPPSETQYF
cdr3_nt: TGCGCCAGCAGATGGACCAGCGGCCCCCCGTCGGAGACCCAGTACTTC